This T cell receptor beta chain emerged from a study of blood T cell repertoires in COVID-19. Study information: Italy, Spain and the United States were the sources of the convalescent and acute COVID-19 samples. In each case, the material was cDNA or gDNA derived from T cells, B-cell-depleted T cells, or PBMCs.

Those enrolled, adults aged roughly 18 to 100 years, came from some 25 US areas. Germline V gives CDR1 MNHEY, CDR2 SVGAGI. The germline V and J ends were trimmed by 6 bases and 5 bases, with 14 bases remaining between them. The CDR3 spans 15 residues. Profiling relied on immunoSEQ multiplex PCR, and the TCRdb table lists in-frame clones only, not all of them. The profile shows fewer than 200,000 clones, approximately 80% of them singletons. Sequenced input: PBMCs or T cells enriched from blood (not recorded which). The receptor's source is a man over 45 who had recovered from COVID-19. V is TRBV6-5 and J is TRBJ1-6, with D perhaps TRBD1 (5 bases). The DNA for the CDR3 is TGTGCCAGCAGCTCCTGGACACCGGATAATTCACCCCTCCACTTT. Translating gives CASSSWTPDNSPLHF.